Listed below are T cell receptor beta chains from one sample, sequenced in a study of CD8+CD57+ T cells in acquired aplastic anemia. TCRdb fed the reads into MiXCR, producing one record per CDR3 protein. The sample lists about 40,000 distinct CDR3 sequences, 63% occurring once. Sequenced input: sorted CD4+, CD8+, or CD8+CD57+ T cells (not recorded which) from PBMCs. Receptors originate from a human donor with aplastic anemia. The CDR3 runs from the conserved cysteine through the conserved F or W. Each record gives: clone size, D gene, J gene, V gene, CDR3 protein, CDR3 DNA. A D gene is named only where the DNA matches it firmly. Some rows have no size entry. The others give once, few or many, or a class for an expanded clone.

clone size: many; D gene: NA; J gene: TRBJ2-6; V gene: TRBV24-1; CDR3 protein: CATSAGFGGANVLTF; CDR3 DNA: TGTGCCACCAGTGCAGGGTTCGGTGGGGCCAACGTCCTGACTTTC
clone size: many; D gene: NA; J gene: TRBJ1-5; V gene: TRBV3-1; CDR3 protein: CASSQAFKDNQPQHF; CDR3 DNA: TGTGCCAGCAGCCAAGCTTTTAAGGACAATCAGCCCCAGCATTTT
clone size: many; D gene: NA; J gene: TRBJ1-1; V gene: TRBV6-1; CDR3 protein: CASSRGPFNANMNTEAFF; CDR3 DNA: TGTGCCAGCAGCCGGGGACCGTTTAACGCCAATATGAACACTGAAGCTTTCTTT
clone size: NA; D gene: TRBD2; J gene: TRBJ2-5; V gene: TRBV15; CDR3 protein: CATSRDLAGETQYF; CDR3 DNA: TGTGCCACCAGCAGAGATTTAGCGGGAGAGACCCAGTACTTC
clone size: NA; D gene: NA; J gene: TRBJ2-1; V gene: TRBV24-1; CDR3 protein: CATSDRRNYNEQFF; CDR3 DNA: TGTGCCACCAGTGATCGCCGGAACTACAATGAGCAGTTCTTC
clone size: NA; D gene: NA; J gene: TRBJ2-3; V gene: TRBV19; CDR3 protein: CASTPGGTMVTQYF; CDR3 DNA: TGTGCCAGTACCCCGGGGGGCACGATGGTTACGCAGTATTTT
clone size: NA; D gene: TRBD1; J gene: TRBJ2-1; V gene: TRBV15; CDR3 protein: CATSRDQTGFHEQFF; CDR3 DNA: TGCGCCACCAGCAGAGACCAGACAGGGTTTCATGAGCAGTTCTTC
clone size: NA; D gene: NA; J gene: TRBJ2-7; V gene: TRBV7-9; CDR3 protein: CASSRASSYEQYF; CDR3 DNA: TGTGCCAGCAGTCGGGCGAGCTCCTACGAGCAGTACTTC
clone size: NA; D gene: TRBD2; J gene: TRBJ2-5; V gene: TRBV20-1; CDR3 protein: CSARDPTSGGETQYF; CDR3 DNA: TGCAGTGCTAGAGATCCGACTAGCGGGGGAGAGACCCAGTACTTC
clone size: NA; D gene: NA; J gene: TRBJ2-7; V gene: TRBV15; CDR3 protein: CATSRAIRAEQYF; CDR3 DNA: TGTGCCACCAGCAGAGCTATCCGGGCCGAGCAGTACTTC
clone size: many; D gene: TRBD2; J gene: TRBJ2-7; V gene: TRBV15; CDR3 protein: CATSGVFFTSGGREQYF; CDR3 DNA: TGTGCCACCAGCGGGGTTTTCTTTACCTCGGGGGGTCGCGAGCAGTACTTC
clone size: NA; D gene: NA; J gene: TRBJ1-2; V gene: TRBV12-5; CDR3 protein: CASGSPSGIIDHGYTF; CDR3 DNA: TGTGCTAGTGGCTCCCCATCAGGGATTATAGACCATGGCTACACCTTC
clone size: NA; D gene: TRBD1; J gene: TRBJ1-2; V gene: TRBV10-1; CDR3 protein: CASIRPGTDLYGYTF; CDR3 DNA: TGCGCCAGCATCAGACCCGGGACAGACCTCTATGGCTACACCTTC
clone size: few; D gene: NA; J gene: TRBJ2-7; V gene: TRBV29-1; CDR3 protein: CSVAQRGGEQYF; CDR3 DNA: TGCAGCGTTGCCCAGCGAGGGGGGGAGCAGTACTTC
clone size: NA; D gene: TRBD1; J gene: TRBJ1-6; V gene: TRBV12-3/TRBV12-4; CDR3 protein: CASRLRGTGPSPLHF; CDR3 DNA: TGTGCCAGCAGGTTACGGGGGACAGGGCCTTCACCCCTCCACTTT
clone size: NA; D gene: NA; J gene: TRBJ1-6; V gene: TRBV5-6; CDR3 protein: CASSLRSGRDSPLHF; CDR3 DNA: TGTGCCAGCAGCTTGAGATCCGGAAGGGATTCACCCCTCCACTTT
clone size: NA; D gene: NA; J gene: TRBJ2-1; V gene: TRBV15; CDR3 protein: CATSRPGAYNEQFF; CDR3 DNA: TGTGCCACCAGCAGGCCAGGGGCCTACAATGAGCAGTTCTTC
clone size: NA; D gene: NA; J gene: TRBJ1-5; V gene: TRBV24-1; CDR3 protein: CATSDIGTEPQHF; CDR3 DNA: TGTGCCACCAGTGATATAGGGACCGAGCCCCAGCATTTT
clone size: NA; D gene: TRBD1; J gene: TRBJ2-7; V gene: TRBV20-1; CDR3 protein: CSAQKLTGVGYEQYF; CDR3 DNA: TGCAGTGCCCAAAAACTCACAGGGGTCGGCTACGAGCAGTACTTC
clone size: few; D gene: NA; J gene: TRBJ2-7; V gene: TRBV20-1; CDR3 protein: CSANQGHEQYF; CDR3 DNA: TGCAGTGCTAATCAGGGCCACGAGCAGTACTTC
clone size: NA; D gene: TRBD1; J gene: TRBJ1-1; V gene: TRBV19; CDR3 protein: CASSLGQDNTEAFF; CDR3 DNA: TGTGCCAGTAGCCTGGGACAGGATAACACTGAAGCTTTCTTT
clone size: few; D gene: NA; J gene: TRBJ2-1; V gene: TRBV24-1; CDR3 protein: CATSEPTSLSEQFF; CDR3 DNA: TGTGCCACCAGTGAGCCAACTTCCCTCTCAGAGCAGTTCTTC
clone size: few; D gene: TRBD1; J gene: TRBJ1-2; V gene: TRBV27; CDR3 protein: CARVTQGEGYGYTF; CDR3 DNA: TGTGCCAGGGTCACACAGGGGGAGGGCTATGGCTACACCTTC
clone size: NA; D gene: TRBD2; J gene: TRBJ2-7; V gene: TRBV7-9; CDR3 protein: CAISGRTSCSYEQYF; CDR3 DNA: TGTGCCATCAGTGGGCGGACTAGCTGCTCCTACGAGCAGTACTTC
clone size: NA; D gene: NA; J gene: TRBJ1-2; V gene: TRBV18; CDR3 protein: CASSSSVANYGYTF; CDR3 DNA: TGTGCCAGCTCATCATCGGTAGCTAACTATGGCTACACCTTC
clone size: NA; D gene: TRBD1; J gene: TRBJ2-5; V gene: TRBV9; CDR3 protein: CASSVLGQMDQETQYF; CDR3 DNA: TGTGCCAGCAGCGTATTGGGACAGATGGACCAAGAGACCCAGTACTTC
clone size: many; D gene: NA; J gene: TRBJ2-1; V gene: TRBV20-1; CDR3 protein: CSAPQWDSYNEQFF; CDR3 DNA: TGCAGTGCTCCGCAATGGGACTCCTACAATGAGCAGTTCTTC
clone size: many; D gene: TRBD1; J gene: TRBJ2-7; V gene: TRBV7-2; CDR3 protein: CASSLGTGSYEQYF; CDR3 DNA: TGTGCCAGCAGCTTAGGGACAGGGTCCTACGAGCAGTACTTC
clone size: NA; D gene: NA; J gene: TRBJ2-7; V gene: TRBV24-1; CDR3 protein: CASTPNGGGYEQYF; CDR3 DNA: TGTGCCAGTACCCCCAATGGAGGGGGCTACGAGCAGTACTTC
clone size: once; D gene: NA; J gene: TRBJ1-6; V gene: TRBV19; CDR3 protein: CASSITGRHSPLHF; CDR3 DNA: TGTGCCAGTAGTATCACAGGGAGACATTCACCCCTCCACTTT
clone size: NA; D gene: TRBD2; J gene: TRBJ2-5; V gene: TRBV25-1; CDR3 protein: CASSEYRLAGGPQEAQYF; CDR3 DNA: TGTGCCAGCAGTGAATATCGGCTAGCGGGGGGGCCTCAAGAGGCCCAGTACTTC
clone size: few; D gene: TRBD1; J gene: TRBJ1-2; V gene: TRBV2; CDR3 protein: CASRDQGVRWAYTF; CDR3 DNA: TGTGCCAGCAGGGATCAGGGGGTCCGATGGGCCTACACCTTC